The 18 T cell receptor beta chains given below trace back to one sample, sequenced in a study of early stage breast cancer tumors (dated by TCRdb to about 2017). The library was produced with the immunoSEQ multiplex PCR assay. TCRdb carries this immuneACCESS record with in-frame sequences only. Its versions omit some clonotypes, under half of them owing to an unresolved V gene in the studies checked, with the rest unexplained. Here the sample has some 75,000 clones; approximately 79% occur a single time. Of the sample, roughly 3% falls within the top ten clones. The sequenced sample consisted of blood. The receptors stem from a person aged 60 to 70 with breast cancer.

J is TRBJ1-6 and V is TRBV5-6, with 10 bases that match TRBD1. Germline CDR1 is SGHDT and CDR2 is YYEEEE. V gave up 5 bases and J gave up 9 bases; unmatched junction bases: 14. This CDR3 spans 17 amino acids. The CDR3 is CASSRGQGRLSGSPLHF. The CDR3 coding sequence is TGTGCCAGCAGTCGGGGACAGGGGAGGTTGTCCGGTTCACCCCTCCACTTT.

This chain uses TRBV4-2 with TRBJ1-2; possible D gene TRBD1, 6 bases. The CDR3 sequence is 13 residues long. Per the germline V gene, CDR1 is LGHNA and CDR2 is YNFKEQ. Between the trimmed V and J ends, which lost 1 base and 6 bases, there was a span of 9 bases. In DNA, the CDR3 is TGTGCCAGCAGCCAAGGGACAGAAGATGGCTACACCTTC. Its translation is CASSQGTEDGYTF.

Here the CDR3 reads CASSSQGPEQFF. In DNA form, the CDR3 reads TGTGCCAGCAGTTCACAGGGTCCTGAGCAGTTCTTC. V and J are TRBV28 and TRBJ2-1; D may be TRBD1 (6 bases). From germline, CDR1 is MDHEN and CDR2 SYDVKM. Trimming took 4 bases from V and 9 from J, leaving 10 bases between them. The CDR3 sequence is 12 residues long.

The chain combines TRBV28 with TRBJ2-2, with D perhaps TRBD2 (6 bases). The V end lost 6 bases, the J end lost 7 bases, and 27 bases lay between the germline ends. Germline values: CDR1 MDHEN, CDR2 SYDVKM. The CDR3 is made up of 18 amino acids. The CDR3: CASSHEYRWRERVGELFF. CDR3 in DNA: TGTGCCAGCAGCCACGAATACCGGTGGAGGGAACGGGTCGGGGAGCTGTTTTTT. The whole variable domain, filled in from reference TRBV28 and TRBJ2-2, reads DVKVTQSSRYLVKRTGEKVFLECVQDMDHENMFWYRQDPGLGLRLIYFSYDVKMKEKGDIPEGYSVSREKKERFSLILESASTNQTSMYLCASSHEYRWRERVGELFFGEGSRLTVL.

V is TRBV4-2 and J is TRBJ1-3; D gene ambiguous. This CDR3 spans 14 amino acids. Trimming shortened V by 3 bases and J by 1 base, and 7 bases separated the two germline ends. Germline V gene sequence: CDR1 LGHNA, CDR2 YNFKEQ. CDR3 sequence reads: CASSHPRSGNTIYF. Here the CDR3 DNA reads TGTGCCAGCAGCCACCCCCGGTCTGGAAACACCATATATTTT.

This rearrangement joins TRBV19 to TRBJ2-7; 8 bases map to TRBD2. J gave up 7 bases and V 7 bases, and 6 bases lay outside the gene matches. This CDR3 has 12 residues. In germline, CDR1 is LNHDA, CDR2 SQIVND (reference sequence). CDR3 loop: CASIGEREEQYF. Written as DNA, the CDR3 is TGTGCCAGTATTGGAGAGCGGGAGGAGCAGTACTTC.

This chain joins TRBV5-4 and TRBJ2-7, with 8 positions matching TRBD1. V lost 2 bases and J lost 2; bases outside the gene matches: 0. This CDR3 is 13 amino acids long. The V gene's germline CDR1 is SGHNT and CDR2 YYREEE (reference sequence). The CDR3 region is CASSLQGAYEQYF. The CDR3 region has the DNA TGTGCCAGCAGCTTACAGGGGGCCTACGAGCAGTACTTC.

This chain's CDR3 is CAWTTIEGGRGDTQYF. The CDR3 bases are TGTGCCTGGACCACCATTGAAGGGGGACGGGGAGATACGCAGTATTTT. The rearrangement links TRBV30 to TRBJ2-3; possibly TRBD1 for D (6 bases). V was trimmed by 4 bases and J by 5 bases, leaving 22 bases between them. This CDR3 is built from 16 residues. Per germline, CDR1 GTSNPN and CDR2 SVGIG (reference sequence).

The chain employs TRBV2 and TRBJ1-2, with D unclear. Germline CDR1 SNHLY, CDR2 FYNNEI. The ends were cut back, 2 bases at V and 9 bases at J, with 19 bases in the middle. The CDR3 spans 15 residues. CDR3 residues: CASSEMRQSFRSYTF. Here the CDR3 DNA reads TGTGCCAGCAGTGAAATGAGGCAGAGTTTCAGAAGCTACACCTTC.

This chain uses TRBV6-1 with TRBJ1-4; unclear D gene. The CDR3 contains 15 residues. Trimming pared 3 bases from V and 2 bases from J, leaving 10 bases between. Germline V gene data show CDR1 as MNHNS and CDR2 as SASEGT. CDR3 sequence: CASSEWVSTNEKLFF. The CDR3 region has the DNA TGTGCCAGCAGTGAGTGGGTTTCTACTAATGAAAAACTGTTTTTT.

The V call is TRBV5-1, the J call TRBJ2-7; D possibly corresponds to TRBD1 (6 bases). Trimming stripped 3 bases from V and 2 bases from J, with 9 bases between. The V gene's germline CDR1 is SGHRS and CDR2 YFSETQ. The CDR3 covers 13 residues. For the CDR3, the DNA is TGCGCCAGCAGCTACAGGGAGCCCTACGAGCAGTACTTC. This codes for CASSYREPYEQYF.

J is TRBJ2-3 and V is TRBV28, with D possibly TRBD2 on 6 matching bases. The V end lost 6 bases, the J end lost 5 bases, and 12 bases lay between the germline ends. Germline CDR1 is MDHEN and CDR2 is SYDVKM. The CDR3 is made up of 13 amino acids. In DNA form, the CDR3 reads TGTGCCAGCAGCCGAGCGGGTAGAGATACGCAGTATTTT. It is translated as CASSRAGRDTQYF.

V gene TRBV18 combines with J gene TRBJ1-1; D is possibly TRBD1 (6 bases). The CDR3 runs 15 residues. Germline assignment: CDR1 KGHSH and CDR2 LQKENI. Deletions cut 0 bases from V and 1 base from J, with 9 bases between. The CDR3 nucleotides read TGTGCCAGCTCACCACCCGGGACACCGAACACTGAAGCTTTCTTT. Its protein is CASSPPGTPNTEAFF.

This clone was counted once. This CDR3 is CASSRGRADTQYF. CDR3 nucleotide sequence: TGTGCCAGCAGCCGCGGGAGGGCAGATACGCAGTATTTT. The gene calls are TRBV11-2 and TRBJ2-3, with 9 bases matching TRBD2. The CDR3 totals 13 residues. V shed 5 bases, J shed 4 bases, and the junction held 1 base outside the gene matches. Germline CDR1 reads SGHAT; CDR2 reads FQNNGV. Drawing the rest from reference TRBV11-2 and TRBJ2-3, the complete variable domain is EAGVAQSPRYKIIEKRQSVAFWCNPISGHATLYWYQQILGQGPKLLIQFQNNGVVDDSQLPKDRFSAERLKGVDSTLKIQPAKLEDSAVYLCASSRGRADTQYFGPGTRLTVL.

The rearrangement links TRBV11-2 to TRBJ2-5, with D perhaps TRBD2 (6 bases). Trimming removed 1 base from V and 4 bases from J, with 19 bases in between. The CDR3 runs 17 residues. Germline V gives CDR1 SGHAT, CDR2 FQNNGV. The CDR3 spells CASSLVSRDLGGETQYF. The CDR3 region has the DNA TGTGCCAGCAGCTTAGTCTCACGGGACTTGGGGGGAGAGACCCAGTACTTC.

The genes are TRBV10-3 and TRBJ2-7; TRBD1 matches at 7 bases. J gave up 2 bases and V 6 bases, and 16 bases lay outside the gene matches. The CDR3 has 17 residues. The germline gives CDR1 ENHRY, CDR2 SYGVKD. The CDR3 DNA reads TGTGCCATCAGAGCTATGGTAGGGGGCCATCGGACCTACGAGCAGTACTTC. Protein product: CAIRAMVGGHRTYEQYF.

J is TRBJ2-3 and V is TRBV5-4; 7 bases agree with TRBD2. Germline V gene lookup returns CDR1 SGHNT and CDR2 YYREEE (reference sequence). V trimming: 2 bases; J trimming: 1 base; junction bases outside the gene matches: 4. This CDR3 contains 15 residues. CDR3 DNA sequence: TGTGCCAGCAGCTTTTGGGGAGGGGGCACAGATACGCAGTATTTT. The encoded protein is CASSFWGGGTDTQYF. The full variable domain, rest sourced from reference TRBV5-4 and TRBJ2-3, is ETGVTQSPTHLIKTRGQQVTLRCSSQSGHNTVSWYQQALGQGPQFIFQYYREEENGRGNFPPRFSGLQFPNYSSELNVNALELDDSALYLCASSFWGGGTDTQYFGPGTRLTVL.

This clone came up once. The chain recombines TRBV5-4 with TRBJ2-6; 8 nucleotides align to TRBD1. CDR3 length: 15 residues. Germline V gene sequence: CDR1 SGHNT, CDR2 YYREEE (reference sequence). J lost 3 bases, V lost 2 bases, and 1 base had no gene match. The CDR3 loop is CASSLQGGGANVLTF. For the CDR3, the DNA is TGTGCCAGCAGCTTACAGGGGGGTGGGGCCAACGTCCTGACTTTC.